This T cell receptor (beta chain) was obtained from a study of immune evolution from preneoplasia to lung adenocarcinoma. Findings and limits, study-wide: Highest clonality occurred in KRAS-mutant, not EGFR-mutant or double wild-type, nodules.

This clone was observed a handful of times. As yet, its antigen is unknown. TCRdb's table, derived via immunoSEQ multiplex PCR, lists solely in-frame clones and lacks some. The profile shows about 21,000 clones, over 70% of them singletons. Specimen: FFPE invasive lung adenocarcinoma tissue. This receptor was obtained from a person between 55 and 69 years old with lung adenocarcinoma.

CDR3 bases: TGTGCCAGCAGGAGACAGGCCAGACCCGACTACGAGCAGTACTTC. It translates to CASRRQARPDYEQYF. This chain uses TRBV6-1 with TRBJ2-7, with D perhaps matching TRBD1 (6 bases). The CDR3 contains 15 residues. In germline, CDR1 is MNHNS, CDR2 SASEGT. Trimming removed 6 bases from V and 3 bases from J, with 18 bases in between.